This note documents a single T cell receptor (beta chain) sequence. Its antigen remains unknown. These data come from a study of T-cell memory formation after mild COVID-19. Overall study findings and caveats: For contracting clones, CD4+ ones sat mainly in CM and EM, CD8+ in EMRA. Within pre-infection memory, some responding clones were found, suggesting cross-reactive memory joined.

Germline V gene lookup returns CDR1 ENHRY and CDR2 SYGVKD. This CDR3 has 15 residues. Trimming at V came to 5 bases and at J to 1 base, leaving 5 bases not matched to a gene. Libraries for TCRalpha and TCRbeta carried sample barcodes and unique molecular identifiers via 5'RACE. TCRdb reprocessed the 5' RACE reads with MiXCR, giving one entry per CDR3 protein. The table records 58,000 or so distinct CDR3 sequences, 25% to 30% of them present only once. The receptor was isolated from a man between 18 and 35 years old who had mild COVID-19 (a few samples of this study predate the infection). Cell type and time point are not known. Sample: PBMCs or a T cell subset sorted from them (not recorded which). The rearrangement joins TRBV10-3 to TRBJ2-3; TRBD1 aligns across 8 bases. The CDR3, as DNA: TGTGCCATCAGTACTCCGGGACAGGGCACAGATACGCAGTATTTT. Translating gives CAISTPGQGTDTQYF.